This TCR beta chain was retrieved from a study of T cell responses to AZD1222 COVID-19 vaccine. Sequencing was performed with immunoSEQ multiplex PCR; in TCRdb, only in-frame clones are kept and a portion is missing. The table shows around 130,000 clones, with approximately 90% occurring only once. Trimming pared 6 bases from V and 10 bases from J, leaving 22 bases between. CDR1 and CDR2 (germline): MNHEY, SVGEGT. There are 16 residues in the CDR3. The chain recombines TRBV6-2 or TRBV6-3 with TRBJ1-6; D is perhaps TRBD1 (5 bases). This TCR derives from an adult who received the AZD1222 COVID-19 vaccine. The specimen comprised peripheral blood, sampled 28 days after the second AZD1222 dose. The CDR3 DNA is TGTGCCAGCAGCCGGAACAGGACACCCCAGGTCTCACCCCTCCACTTT. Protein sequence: CASSRNRTPQVSPLHF.